This T cell receptor beta chain emerged from a study of response to subunit inactivated influenza vaccine. Whole-study results and caveats: Authors proposed each seasonal influenza vaccination draws in few new T cells.

The CDR3 sequence is 14 residues long. The trim removed 6 bases at V and 4 bases at J, leaving 5 bases unmatched. From the RT-PCR reads, TCRdb called clonotypes with MiXCR, one entry per CDR3 protein. Of approximately 700,000 distinct CDR3 sequences in the sample, about 15% were seen once. This clonotype was counted at least ten times. What it binds is unknown. The TCR was taken from a man aged 50 or older who received an inactivated influenza vaccine. The V gene is TRBV12-3 or TRBV12-4, the J gene TRBJ1-2; 10 bases map to TRBD1. The source was PBMCs from blood, collected less than 13 days after vaccination. CDR3 sequence reads: CASSPGTGVYGYTF. Written as DNA, the CDR3 is TGTGCCAGCAGCCCCGGGACAGGGGTCTATGGCTACACCTTC.